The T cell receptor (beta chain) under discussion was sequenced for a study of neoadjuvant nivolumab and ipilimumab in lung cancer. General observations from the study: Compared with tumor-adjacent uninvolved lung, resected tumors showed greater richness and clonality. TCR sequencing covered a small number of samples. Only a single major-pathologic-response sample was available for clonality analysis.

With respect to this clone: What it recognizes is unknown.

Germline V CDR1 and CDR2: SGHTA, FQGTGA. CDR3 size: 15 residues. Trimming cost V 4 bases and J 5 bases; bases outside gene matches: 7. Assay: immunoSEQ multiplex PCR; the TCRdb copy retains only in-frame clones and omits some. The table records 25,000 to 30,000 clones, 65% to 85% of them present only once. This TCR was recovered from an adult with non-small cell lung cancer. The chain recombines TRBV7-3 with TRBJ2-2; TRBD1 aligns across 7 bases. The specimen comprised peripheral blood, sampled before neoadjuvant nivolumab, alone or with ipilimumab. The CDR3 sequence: CASSSQGLGTGELFF. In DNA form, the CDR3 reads TGTGCCAGCAGCTCACAGGGGTTGGGGACCGGGGAGCTGTTTTTT. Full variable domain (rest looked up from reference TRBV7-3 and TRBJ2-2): GAGVSQTPSNKVTEKGKYVELRCDPISGHTALYWYRQSLGQGPEFLIYFQGTGAADDSGLPNDRFFAVRPEGSVSTLKIQRTERGDSAVYLCASSSQGLGTGELFFGEGSRLTVL.